These T cell receptor beta chains were read from a single sample in a study of Tregs in tolerant kidney transplant recipients. This table comes from immunoSEQ multiplex PCR, and its TCRdb copy is limited to in-frame clones, with some not included. This sample has 92,000 or so clones; around nine tenths occur once, and the top ten carry about 4.9%. The sample was CD8+ T cells from blood. The receptors stem from a human donor in good health. The CDR3 runs from the conserved cysteine through the conserved F or W. D genes are given only for firm matches. Clone size is stated in some rows and not others, as once, few, many or a class when expanded.

V: TRBV7-9; J: TRBJ2-5; size: .; D: .; CDR3: CASGRGPQETQYF; DNA: TGTGCCAGCGGTAGGGGACCCCAAGAGACCCAGTACTTC
V: TRBV9; J: TRBJ1-5; size: few; D: .; CDR3: CASSVRGNQPQHF; DNA: TGTGCCAGCAGCGTCCGCGGGAATCAGCCCCAGCATTTT
V: TRBV7-9; J: TRBJ1-1; size: .; D: .; CDR3: CASYRVMNTEAFF; DNA: TGTGCCAGCTACAGGGTAATGAACACTGAAGCTTTCTTT
V: TRBV7-8; J: TRBJ2-3; size: .; D: .; CDR3: CASSPPGGLGGYTQYF; DNA: TGTGCCAGCAGCCCCCCGGGGGGCTTAGGGGGATATACGCAGTATTTT
V: TRBV10-3; J: TRBJ2-1; size: .; D: .; CDR3: CAISEEVGASSSYNEQFF; DNA: TGTGCCATCAGTGAGGAGGTCGGCGCCAGTTCCTCCTACAATGAGCAGTTCTTC
V: TRBV5-6; J: TRBJ2-1; size: .; D: .; CDR3: CASSLVWDTEQFF; DNA: TGTGCCAGCAGCTTGGTTTGGGATACTGAGCAGTTCTTC
V: TRBV27; J: TRBJ2-5; size: .; D: TRBD1; CDR3: CASSPGTGRQETQYF; DNA: TGTGCCAGCAGCCCCGGGACAGGACGACAAGAGACCCAGTACTTC
V: TRBV4-1; J: TRBJ1-5; size: few; D: .; CDR3: CASSQESGWQPQHF; DNA: TGCGCCAGCAGCCAAGAGTCAGGATGGCAGCCCCAGCATTTT
V: TRBV19; J: TRBJ2-2; size: .; D: TRBD2; CDR3: CASSIPGLVGGELFF; DNA: TGTGCCAGTAGTATTCCGGGACTAGTAGGCGGGGAGCTGTTTTTT
V: TRBV7-6; J: TRBJ2-7; size: .; D: .; CDR3: CASSLGPGRASYEQYF; DNA: TGTGCCAGCAGCTTAGGTCCCGGGCGGGCCTCCTACGAGCAGTACTTC
V: TRBV7-9; J: TRBJ2-2; size: .; D: TRBD2; CDR3: CASSFGGDSNTGELFF; DNA: TGTGCCAGCAGCTTTGGGGGGGATTCGAACACCGGGGAGCTGTTTTTT
V: TRBV9; J: TRBJ1-1; size: .; D: .; CDR3: CASSVGGQVDTEAFF; DNA: TGTGCCAGCAGCGTAGGTGGTCAGGTGGACACTGAAGCTTTCTTT
V: TRBV15; J: TRBJ1-6; size: .; D: .; CDR3: CATSRDYSPLHF; DNA: TGTGCCACCAGCAGGGATTATTCACCCCTCCACTTT
V: TRBV6-5; J: TRBJ2-7; size: .; D: TRBD1; CDR3: CASSYGTGWGEQYF; DNA: TGTGCCAGCAGTTACGGGACAGGGTGGGGCGAGCAGTACTTC
V: TRBV2; J: TRBJ2-1; size: .; D: TRBD2; CDR3: CASSGREGVNEQFF; DNA: TGTGCCAGCAGTGGGCGGGAGGGGGTCAATGAGCAGTTCTTC
V: TRBV4-1; J: TRBJ1-4; size: .; D: .; CDR3: CASSPPPAGEKLFF; DNA: TGCGCCAGCAGCCCCCCCCCGGCTGGTGAAAAACTGTTTTTT
V: TRBV7-9; J: TRBJ1-2; size: .; D: .; CDR3: CASSLALWDSNYGYTF; DNA: TGTGCCAGCAGCTTAGCGCTCTGGGACTCGAACTATGGCTACACCTTC
V: TRBV4-1; J: TRBJ2-1; size: once; D: .; CDR3: CASSQNIGHEQFF; DNA: TGCGCCAGCAGCCAGAATATAGGTCATGAGCAGTTCTTC
V: TRBV11-3; J: TRBJ1-5; size: .; D: .; CDR3: CASSLDPGNSNQPQHF; DNA: TGTGCCAGCAGCTTAGATCCAGGGAATAGCAATCAGCCCCAGCATTTT
V: TRBV6-1; J: TRBJ1-1; size: .; D: .; CDR3: CASSELRDPATEAFF; DNA: TGTGCCAGCAGTGAACTTCGGGACCCGGCGACTGAAGCTTTCTTT
V: TRBV10-3; J: TRBJ2-7; size: once; D: .; CDR3: CAISPQGGEQYF; DNA: TGTGCCATCAGCCCACAGGGAGGCGAGCAGTACTTC
V: TRBV18; J: TRBJ1-1; size: once; D: .; CDR3: CASSPPGGVDTEAFF; DNA: TGTGCCAGCTCACCACCCGGGGGGGTGGACACTGAAGCTTTCTTT
V: TRBV27; J: TRBJ2-3; size: .; D: .; CDR3: CASSLRGKRPDTQYF; DNA: TGTGCCAGCAGTTTAAGGGGTAAGAGACCAGATACGCAGTATTTT
V: TRBV5-1; J: TRBJ2-1; size: .; D: TRBD1; CDR3: CASSWGQGNEQFF; DNA: TGCGCCAGCAGCTGGGGACAGGGCAATGAGCAGTTCTTC
V: TRBV9; J: TRBJ2-7; size: .; D: .; CDR3: CASSTRATTYEQYF; DNA: TGTGCCAGCAGCACCCGAGCAACTACCTACGAGCAGTACTTC
V: TRBV9; J: TRBJ1-1; size: .; D: .; CDR3: CASSVGGKTEAFF; DNA: TGTGCCAGCAGCGTAGGAGGGAAGACTGAAGCTTTCTTT
V: TRBV6-5; J: TRBJ1-4; size: .; D: .; CDR3: CASSRQGLMNEKLFF; DNA: TGTGCCAGCAGCCGCCAGGGACTGATGAATGAAAAACTGTTTTTT
V: TRBV4-1; J: TRBJ2-7; size: .; D: .; CDR3: CASSQEARSYEQYF; DNA: TGCGCCAGCAGCCAAGAGGCCAGATCCTACGAGCAGTACTTC
V: TRBV7-8; J: TRBJ2-5; size: .; D: .; CDR3: CASSSDRQETQYF; DNA: TGTGCCAGCAGCTCAGACAGGCAAGAGACCCAGTACTTC
V: TRBV4-2; J: TRBJ2-7; size: .; D: TRBD2; CDR3: CASSQDESGGYEQYF; DNA: TGTGCCAGCAGCCAAGATGAAAGCGGGGGCTACGAGCAGTACTTC
V: TRBV19; J: TRBJ1-1; size: .; D: TRBD1; CDR3: CASSDIPGQMNTEAFF; DNA: TGTGCCAGTAGTGATATTCCGGGACAGATGAACACTGAAGCTTTCTTT
V: TRBV27; J: TRBJ2-1; size: .; D: .; CDR3: CASSLAGNEQFF; DNA: TGTGCCAGCAGTTTAGCGGGAAATGAGCAGTTCTTC
V: TRBV11-2; J: TRBJ2-7; size: .; D: TRBD2; CDR3: CASSISGGGDEQYF; DNA: TGTGCCAGCAGCATTAGCGGGGGGGGCGACGAGCAGTACTTC
V: TRBV27; J: TRBJ1-1; size: .; D: .; CDR3: CASNQGSGTEAFF; DNA: TGTGCCAGCAACCAGGGATCGGGCACTGAAGCTTTCTTT
V: TRBV6-1; J: TRBJ2-7; size: .; D: TRBD2; CDR3: CASSEASGSSYEQYF; DNA: TGTGCCAGCAGTGAAGCTAGCGGGAGCTCCTACGAGCAGTACTTC
V: TRBV29-1; J: TRBJ1-1; size: .; D: TRBD1; CDR3: CSVFRTGQTYGNTEAFF; DNA: TGCAGCGTTTTCCGGACAGGGCAAACTTATGGGAACACTGAAGCTTTCTTT
V: TRBV25-1; J: TRBJ2-7; size: .; D: .; CDR3: CASSASGQGVYEQYF; DNA: TGTGCCAGCAGTGCCTCGGGACAAGGTGTCTACGAGCAGTACTTC
V: TRBV5-6; J: TRBJ1-3; size: once; D: .; CDR3: CASSLGASGNTIYF; DNA: TGTGCCAGCAGCTTAGGGGCCTCTGGAAACACCATATATTTT
V: TRBV7-6; J: TRBJ2-7; size: .; D: TRBD1; CDR3: CASSPGTGLYEQYF; DNA: TGTGCCAGCAGCCCCGGGACAGGGCTCTACGAGCAGTACTTC
V: TRBV7-8; J: TRBJ2-5; size: .; D: .; CDR3: CASSPIQRTLETQYF; DNA: TGTGCCAGCAGCCCAATCCAGCGGACCCTAGAGACCCAGTACTTC
V: TRBV6-5; J: TRBJ2-1; size: .; D: TRBD2; CDR3: CASSLTSGPYNEQFF; DNA: TGTGCCAGCAGCCTTACTAGCGGACCTTACAATGAGCAGTTCTTC
V: TRBV6-4; J: TRBJ2-1; size: .; D: TRBD2; CDR3: CASSELAGGPNEQFF; DNA: TGTGCCAGCAGCGAACTAGCGGGGGGGCCCAATGAGCAGTTCTTC
V: TRBV27; J: TRBJ1-1; size: .; D: TRBD1; CDR3: CASNPGQGFAEAFF; DNA: TGTGCCAGCAATCCGGGACAGGGGTTCGCTGAAGCTTTCTTT
V: TRBV10-3; J: TRBJ2-5; size: .; D: .; CDR3: CAIKVGGNETQYF; DNA: TGTGCCATCAAAGTAGGAGGAAACGAGACCCAGTACTTC
V: TRBV9; J: TRBJ2-1; size: .; D: .; CDR3: CASSGNRGEQFF; DNA: TGTGCCAGCAGCGGAAACAGAGGTGAGCAGTTCTTC
V: TRBV27; J: TRBJ2-2; size: .; D: TRBD1; CDR3: CASSSTPGQGTGELFF; DNA: TGTGCCAGCAGTTCTACCCCGGGACAGGGAACCGGGGAGCTGTTTTTT
V: TRBV5-6; J: TRBJ2-5; size: .; D: .; CDR3: CASSGMDQDKETQYF; DNA: TGTGCCAGCAGTGGGATGGACCAGGACAAAGAGACCCAGTACTTC
V: TRBV6-1; J: TRBJ2-7; size: .; D: TRBD2; CDR3: CASKGLPSYEQYF; DNA: TGTGCCAGCAAGGGACTACCCTCCTACGAGCAGTACTTC
V: TRBV5-1; J: TRBJ2-5; size: once; D: TRBD1; CDR3: CASSSGQGRETQYF; DNA: TGCGCCAGCAGCTCGGGACAGGGGAGGGAGACCCAGTACTTC
V: TRBV5-4; J: TRBJ1-3; size: .; D: .; CDR3: CAWGPAASPGNTIYF; DNA: TGTGCCTGGGGCCCGGCGGCTTCTCCTGGAAACACCATATATTTT
V: TRBV30; J: TRBJ2-3; size: .; D: TRBD2; CDR3: CAWSLGEGLTFHTQYF; DNA: TGTGCCTGGAGTCTCGGTGAGGGACTAACGTTTCATACGCAGTATTTT